Listed here are 27 T cell receptor beta chains from one sample, sequenced in a study of shared T cell receptors in the human thymus (TCRdb year 2021). Library preparation used the immunoSEQ multiplex PCR assay. In its TCRdb copy, this immuneACCESS table keeps in-frame sequences only and misses some clones. Where compared with another copy, unresolved V genes explain less than half of these, and the others have no known cause. The table for this sample lists about 730,000 clones; 70% to 90% of them were counted only once. Of the sample, approximately 0.01% is held by the ten largest clones. The same data also contributed to another study, on human thymus T cells.

Sequenced material: thymocytes. The receptors were sampled from a girl under three years old with a congenital heart defect. Donor details come from another sample of the same person, matched by shared clones.

This chain uses TRBV2 with TRBJ1-2; D not resolved. Trimming stripped 5 bases from V and 4 bases from J, with 8 bases between. This CDR3 is built from 12 residues. Germline CDR1 reads SNHLY; CDR2 reads FYNNEI. CDR3 bases: TGTGCCAGCAGTCATAGATCCTATGGCTACACCTTC. Translation: CASSHRSYGYTF.

The table lists this clone with a count of one. The chain is built from TRBV6-5 and TRBJ2-1; the match to TRBD2 covers 9 bases. The CDR3 extends over 15 amino acids. V shed 7 bases, J shed 7 bases, and the junction held 11 bases outside the gene matches. The germline V gene has CDR1 MNHEY and CDR2 SVGAGI. CDR3 residues: CASTPFRTSVNEQFF. Here the CDR3 DNA reads TGTGCCAGCACCCCATTCCGGACTAGCGTTAATGAGCAGTTCTTC.

This chain uses TRBV4-1 with TRBJ2-7; D gene ambiguous. The CDR3 contains 15 residues. The V end was cut by 0 bases, the J end by 6 bases, with 15 bases between. The germline V gene has CDR1 MGHRA and CDR2 YSYEKL. CDR3 in amino acids: CASSQDPSLRSEQYF. DNA of the CDR3: TGCGCCAGCAGCCAAGATCCCTCTCTGCGATCCGAGCAGTACTTC.

CDR3 sequence reads: CASSEGWHNSPLHF. CDR3 sequence (DNA): TGTGCCAGCAGTGAAGGTTGGCATAATTCACCCCTCCACTTT. This rearrangement joins TRBV6-1 to TRBJ1-6; D remains ambiguous. Trimming cost V 1 base and J 5 bases, with 6 bases left between them. The CDR3 contains 14 residues. Germline V gene sequence: CDR1 MNHNS, CDR2 SASEGT.

This clone turned up a few times. The V and J genes are TRBV19 and TRBJ1-4; 8 bases map to TRBD1. Losses at the gene ends were 4 bases for V and 5 bases for J; bases not matched to a gene: 9. Germline assignment: CDR1 LNHDA and CDR2 SQIVND (reference sequence). This CDR3 comprises 16 residues. This CDR3 is CASSRQGTGLNEKLFF. CDR3 bases: TGTGCCAGTAGTAGACAGGGGACCGGCCTGAATGAAAAACTGTTTTTT.

DNA for the CDR3: TGTGCCAGCAGCACCGGAACAAACAGGGGCGGCAGCGGCTACACCTTC. Amino acids: CASSTGTNRGGSGYTF. This sequence joins TRBV9 and TRBJ1-2; 7 positions match TRBD1. V gave up 4 bases and J gave up 8 bases; unmatched junction bases: 17. Per the germline V gene, CDR1 is SGDLS and CDR2 is YYNGEE. The CDR3 contains 16 residues.

This sequence joins TRBV5-1 and TRBJ2-2; D is perhaps TRBD2 (6 bases). The length of the CDR3 is 17 residues. V lost 4 bases and J 1 base, leaving 17 bases between the germline ends. Germline CDR1 is SGHRS and CDR2 is YFSETQ. Here the CDR3 reads CASSVDDRGGNTGELFF. CDR3 coding DNA: TGCGCCAGCAGCGTAGATGATAGGGGAGGGAACACCGGGGAGCTGTTTTTT.

V usage is TRBV6-6 and J usage is TRBJ2-3; TRBD1 might be the D (6 bases). CDR1 and CDR2 (germline): MNHNY, SVGAGI (reference sequence). Trimming took 5 bases from V and 0 from J, leaving 15 bases between them. The CDR3 length is 16 residues. As DNA, the CDR3 is TGTGCCAGCAGTCCCCCTGGGGGCCCTAGCACAGATACGCAGTATTTT. Amino acid sequence: CASSPPGGPSTDTQYF.

The genes are TRBV6-5 and TRBJ2-4; TRBD1 might be the D (6 bases). This CDR3 has 15 amino acids. Per germline, CDR1 MNHEY and CDR2 SVGAGI. V shed 5 bases and J shed 6 bases, with 17 bases lying between them. The CDR3 region has the DNA TGTGCCAGCAGTCCCCGGACAGCGCCAGGAAACATTCAGTACTTC. This translates into CASSPRTAPGNIQYF.

The chain is built from TRBV19 and TRBJ2-3; maybe TRBD2 (5 bases). The CDR3 loop spans 18 amino acids. The ends were cut back, 6 bases at V and 0 bases at J, with 22 bases in the middle. In germline, CDR1 is LNHDA, CDR2 SQIVND (reference sequence). DNA for the CDR3: TGTGCCAGTAGCCGAGGGCAGCGCCTGTTTCCTAGCACAGATACGCAGTATTTT. It specifies CASSRGQRLFPSTDTQYF.

To note about this clone: The sample holds other DNA sequences that translate to the same CDR3. V usage is TRBV4-1 and J usage is TRBJ2-7, with 11 bases fitting TRBD2. V dropped 2 bases and J dropped 7; count of bases not matched to a gene: 16. CDR1 MGHRA and CDR2 YSYEKL come from the germline V gene. This CDR3 has 18 residues. The DNA for the CDR3 is TGCGCCAGCAGCCAAAGACGCCATGATAGCGGGGGGGCCGATGAGCAGTACTTC. The encoded protein is CASSQRRHDSGGADEQYF.

V and J are TRBV9 and TRBJ1-2, with 8 bases aligning to TRBD1. CDR1 and CDR2 from the germline V gene are SGDLS and YYNGEE. There are 16 residues in the CDR3. With 3 bases clipped from V and 3 bases from J, the junction kept 10 bases outside the gene matches. The CDR3 loop is CASSARPGQGDYGYTF. The CDR3, as DNA: TGTGCCAGCAGCGCGCGACCAGGACAGGGAGACTATGGCTACACCTTC. Filled out from reference TRBV9 and TRBJ1-2, the complete variable domain reads DSGVTQTPKHLITATGQRVTLRCSPRSGDLSVYWYQQSLDQGLQFLIQYYNGEERAKGNILERFSAQQFPDLHSELNLSSLELGDSALYFCASSARPGQGDYGYTFGSGTRLTVV.

The V gene is TRBV7-3, the J gene TRBJ2-2; D possibly corresponds to TRBD2 (7 bases). The germline V and J ends were trimmed by 5 bases and 5 bases, with 18 bases remaining between them. Germline CDR1 is SGHTA and CDR2 is FQGTGA. This CDR3 has 16 residues. The CDR3 spells CASSPPIRGGTGELFF. The CDR3 DNA reads TGTGCCAGCAGCCCACCCATAAGGGGGGGTACCGGGGAGCTGTTTTTT.

This clone has just a few counts. J is TRBJ2-3 and V is TRBV9; 10 bases fit TRBD2. V shed 0 bases and J 5 bases; nucleotides not matched to a gene: 12. This CDR3 is built from 18 residues. From germline, CDR1 is SGDLS and CDR2 YYNGEE. The CDR3 is CASSVEASGGVIGDTQYF. CDR3 DNA sequence: TGTGCCAGCAGCGTAGAGGCTAGCGGGGGAGTAATAGGAGATACGCAGTATTTT.

This chain links TRBV18 with TRBJ1-1; TRBD1 might be the D (5 bases). V lost 5 bases, J lost 0 bases, and 16 bases lay in between. The CDR3 sequence is 16 residues long. Germline CDR1 and CDR2: KGHSH and LQKENI. The CDR3 is CASSSLRQLLNTEAFF. The CDR3 region has the DNA TGTGCCAGCTCATCTCTTAGACAGCTCTTGAACACTGAAGCTTTCTTT.

The rearrangement joins TRBV13 to TRBJ1-4; no clear D gene. The CDR3 has 18 amino acids. Germline assignment: CDR1 PRHDT and CDR2 FYEKMQ (reference sequence). V was trimmed by 0 bases and J by 3 bases, leaving 17 bases between them. Here the CDR3 DNA reads TGTGCCAGCAGCTTAGGCCGAGGGAGTGTGACGGCTAATGAAAAACTGTTTTTT. Its translation is CASSLGRGSVTANEKLFF. Combining the CDR3 with reference TRBV13 and TRBJ1-4 gives the whole variable domain AAGVIQSPRHLIKEKRETATLKCYPIPRHDTVYWYQQGPGQDPQFLISFYEKMQSDKGSIPDRFSAQQFSDYHSELNMSSLELGDSALYFCASSLGRGSVTANEKLFFGSGTQLSVL.

This chain joins TRBV27 and TRBJ1-2; 11 bases fit TRBD1. The CDR3 extends over 15 amino acids. Germline V CDR1 and CDR2: MNHEY, SMNVEV (reference sequence). Trimming took 6 bases from V and 8 from J; bases not matched to a gene: 11. CDR3 DNA: TGTGCCAGCAGCCGCACCGGACAGGGGGCGGGAGGCTACACCTTC. Its protein product is CASSRTGQGAGGYTF.

In this sample, this clone turned up once. This chain connects TRBV27 to TRBJ2-3; no clear D. V was trimmed by 7 bases and J by 1 base, leaving 15 bases between them. Germline CDR1 MNHEY, CDR2 SMNVEV (reference sequence). This CDR3 has 15 residues. The CDR3: CASTTAPPRTDTQYF. The DNA of the CDR3 is TGTGCCAGCACCACAGCCCCCCCCCGCACAGATACGCAGTATTTT.

V is TRBV2 and J is TRBJ1-5; 11 bases are a match to TRBD1. The CDR3 runs 16 residues. In germline, CDR1 is SNHLY, CDR2 FYNNEI. V was clipped by 10 bases and J by 0 bases; unmatched bases: 8. CDR3: CATRTGGDYSNQPQHF. CDR3 DNA sequence: TGTGCCACACGGACAGGGGGCGATTATAGCAATCAGCCCCAGCATTTT.

V usage is TRBV14 and J usage is TRBJ1-6, with D uncertain. The CDR3 has 21 amino acids. V was shortened by 1 base and J by 7 bases, with 29 bases between the two germline ends. Germline-derived CDR1 and CDR2 are SGHDN and FVKESK. The CDR3 bases are TGTGCCAGCAGCCAAGTTCTATGGGTCGGGAAAGGGTGGAGTAAAAATTCACCCCTCCACTTT. Its protein is CASSQVLWVGKGWSKNSPLHF.

Turning to this clone: In the same sample, other DNA sequences code for this CDR3. The V gene is TRBV7-9, the J gene TRBJ2-7; no reliable D call. V lost 1 base and J 4 bases, leaving 5 bases between the germline ends. The germline CDR1 and CDR2 sequences are SEHNR and FQNEAQ (reference sequence). The CDR3 length is 12 residues. The CDR3: CASSLGAYEQYF. In nucleotides, the CDR3 is TGTGCCAGCAGCTTAGGGGCATACGAGCAGTACTTC.

This clone was counted once. The chain recombines TRBV13 with TRBJ1-4; no firm D call. Trimming removed 0 bases at V and 5 bases at J, with 13 bases between. CDR3 length equals 16 residues. Germline V gene lookup returns CDR1 PRHDT and CDR2 FYEKMQ (reference sequence). The CDR3 spells CASSLGEPRANEKLFF. The DNA for the CDR3 is TGTGCCAGCAGCTTAGGGGAGCCGCGCGCAAATGAAAAACTGTTTTTT.

The chain joins TRBV7-2 to TRBJ1-2, with TRBD1 matching over 8 bases. The CDR3 contains 19 residues. The germline CDR1 and CDR2 sequences are SGHTA and FQGNSA. V gave up 0 bases and J gave up 4 bases; unmatched junction bases: 16. The DNA for the CDR3 is TGTGCCAGCAGCTTAGCCAGGACAGGGATCCTCCCCGGCCTCTATGGCTACACCTTC. Its translation is CASSLARTGILPGLYGYTF.

The V and J genes are TRBV18 and TRBJ2-5, with 7 bases matching TRBD1. V was pared by 3 bases and J by 2 bases, with 6 bases of the junction left unmatched. This CDR3 is 15 amino acids long. The germline CDR1 and CDR2 sequences are KGHSH and LQKENI. CDR3 region: CASSPKATGQETQYF. The DNA for the CDR3 is TGTGCCAGCTCACCCAAGGCGACAGGGCAAGAGACCCAGTACTTC.

This rearrangement joins TRBV27 to TRBJ2-7; TRBD1 matches 8 bases. Trimming took 6 bases from V and 3 from J; bases not matched to a gene: 10. The CDR3 has 15 residues. CDR1 is MNHEY and CDR2 is SMNVEV in the germline V gene (reference sequence). CDR3 DNA sequence: TGTGCCAGCAGCCCTAACAGGGGGAAGATCTACGAGCAGTACTTC. Translation: CASSPNRGKIYEQYF.

The chain combines TRBV28 with TRBJ2-2; 11 nucleotides line up with TRBD2. The V gene's germline CDR1 is MDHEN and CDR2 SYDVKM. This CDR3 contains 19 residues. V lost 2 bases, J lost 6 bases, and 14 bases stayed unmatched. The CDR3 sequence is CASSLRRHLAGGQSGELFF. CDR3 DNA sequence: TGTGCCAGCAGTTTACGAAGACATCTAGCGGGGGGCCAATCCGGGGAGCTGTTTTTT.

V is TRBV19 and J is TRBJ1-2; TRBD1 aligns across 8 bases. The CDR3 loop spans 19 amino acids. V was pared by 5 bases and J by 2 bases, with 19 bases of the junction left unmatched. Germline CDR1 LNHDA, CDR2 SQIVND (reference sequence). This chain's CDR3 is CASSLTTDRAKGYNYGYTF. The DNA for the CDR3 is TGTGCCAGTAGTTTGACAACGGACAGGGCTAAAGGATACAACTATGGCTACACCTTC.